One and the same sample provided the 4 T cell receptor beta chains below, sequenced in a study of cytomegalovirus exposure and HLA in healthy donors. Primers for the PCR totalled 60 Vbeta and 13 Jbeta. Measured with immunoSEQ multiplex PCR; TCRdb has only the in-frame clones, and not every one. In the table there are about 100,000 clones, 55% to 75% of which are singletons. Specimen: PBMCs. The receptor source for this set is a young man in good health and CMV-seropositive.

V gene TRBV27 combines with J gene TRBJ2-1; 10 bases line up with TRBD2. Germline-derived CDR1 and CDR2 are MNHEY and SMNVEV (reference sequence). The V gene end was trimmed by 4 bases and the J gene end by 0 bases; junction bases not matched to a gene: 0. The CDR3 has 15 residues. CDR3 protein: CASSSSGSSYNEQFF. The CDR3 nucleotides are TGTGCCAGCAGTTCTAGCGGGAGCTCCTACAATGAGCAGTTCTTC.

Only a few counts were recorded for this clone. J is TRBJ2-5 and V is TRBV7-9, with D perhaps matching TRBD1 (6 bases). Looked up from germline, CDR1 is SEHNR and CDR2 is FQNEAQ (reference sequence). CDR3 length: 15 amino acids. V shed 2 bases and J shed 1 base, with 11 bases lying between them. CDR3 residues: CASSLSQGLQETQYF. DNA for the CDR3: TGTGCCAGCAGCTTAAGTCAGGGGCTCCAAGAGACCCAGTACTTC.

This clone has just a few counts. The chain links TRBV9 to TRBJ2-5; TRBD1 matches 11 bases. The CDR3 runs to 15 residues. The V segment lost 6 bases and the J segment 3 bases; nucleotides outside the gene matches: 7. In germline, CDR1 is SGDLS, CDR2 YYNGEE. The CDR3 sequence is CASNPGTGGKETQYF. Here the CDR3 DNA reads TGTGCCAGCAACCCTGGGACAGGGGGGAAAGAGACCCAGTACTTC.

This clone was observed once. The chain links TRBV5-1 to TRBJ1-3, with no clear D. There are 18 residues in the CDR3. Germline V lookup: CDR1 SGHRS, CDR2 YFSETQ. V lost 4 bases and J lost 2, with 22 bases in between. CDR3 residues: CASSPYALGGSTGNTIYF. The CDR3 DNA sequence: TGCGCCAGCAGCCCCTATGCTCTCGGAGGGTCTACTGGAAACACCATATATTTT. Using reference TRBV5-1 and TRBJ1-3 for the parts outside the CDR3, the full variable domain is KAGVTQTPRYLIKTRGQQVTLSCSPISGHRSVSWYQQTPGQGLQFLFEYFSETQRNKGNFPGRFSGRQFSNSRSEMNVSTLELGDSALYLCASSPYALGGSTGNTIYFGEGSWLTVV.